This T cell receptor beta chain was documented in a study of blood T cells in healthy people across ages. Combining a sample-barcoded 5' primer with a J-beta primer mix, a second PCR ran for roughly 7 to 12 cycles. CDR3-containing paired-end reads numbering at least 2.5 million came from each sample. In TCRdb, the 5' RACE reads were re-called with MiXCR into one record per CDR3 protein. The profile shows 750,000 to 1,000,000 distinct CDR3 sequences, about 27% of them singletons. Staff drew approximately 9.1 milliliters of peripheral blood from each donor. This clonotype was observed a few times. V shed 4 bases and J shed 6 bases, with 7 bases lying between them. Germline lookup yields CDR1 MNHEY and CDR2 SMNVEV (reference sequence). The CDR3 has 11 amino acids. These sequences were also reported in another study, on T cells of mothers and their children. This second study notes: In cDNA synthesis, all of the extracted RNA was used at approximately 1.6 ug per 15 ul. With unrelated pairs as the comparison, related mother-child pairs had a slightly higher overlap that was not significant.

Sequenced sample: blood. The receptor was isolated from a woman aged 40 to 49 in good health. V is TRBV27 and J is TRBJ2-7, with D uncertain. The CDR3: CASSWGPEQYF. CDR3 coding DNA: TGTGCCAGCAGTTGGGGTCCCGAGCAGTACTTC.